The rows below give T cell receptor beta chains drawn from one sample of a study of T cells in localized non-small cell lung cancer. The protocol was immunoSEQ multiplex PCR, while the TCRdb copy is restricted to in-frame clones and leaves out a portion. Of roughly 2,500 clones listed, less than 25% are singletons. Sequencing used lung tumor tissue, obtained before any cancer treatment. The source of these receptors is a woman between 40 and 69 years old with stage I squamous cell lung carcinoma. The CDR3 runs from the conserved cysteine through the conserved F or W. The order of the fields is J gene, D gene, clone size, V gene, CDR3 DNA, CDR3 protein. A D gene is named only where the DNA matches it firmly. Clone size is stated in some rows and not others, as once, few, many or a class when expanded.

TRBJ2-6,NA,NA,TRBV19,TGTGCCAGTAGTCAGCCTTCTGGGGCCAACGTCCTGACTTTC,CASSQPSGANVLTF
TRBJ1-5,NA,large,TRBV11-3,TGTGCCAGCAGCTTAGAGGCAGGGGCTCAGCCCCAGCATTTT,CASSLEAGAQPQHF
TRBJ2-1,NA,few,TRBV19,TGTGCCAGTACCCCGATTGGGCAGGACCCGTACAATGAGCAGTTCTTC,CASTPIGQDPYNEQFF
TRBJ1-1,NA,large,TRBV6-8,TGTGCCAGCAGTCCCAGGGGTTCTAGAAACACTGAAGCTTTCTTT,CASSPRGSRNTEAFF
TRBJ2-4,NA,few,TRBV6-8,TGTGCCAGCAGTTACTCTGCCGGGATGGTCAAAAACATTCAGTACTTC,CASSYSAGMVKNIQYF
TRBJ1-6,NA,medium-sized,TRBV6-8,TGTGCCAGCACGGGGGTGTATAATTCACCCCTCCACTTT,CASTGVYNSPLHF
TRBJ1-1,NA,NA,TRBV28,TGTGCCAGCAGTTTATCAAGGGGAACTGAAGCTTTCTTT,CASSLSRGTEAFF
TRBJ2-1,TRBD2,few,TRBV11-3,TGTGCCAGCAGCTTGGGGATCGCTAGCGGGACACCCCTTAGGAATGAGCAGTTCTTC,CASSLGIASGTPLRNEQFF
TRBJ2-5,TRBD2,NA,TRBV9,TGTGCCAGCTCCCCGGGACTAGCGACCTTAGAGACCCAGTACTTC,CASSPGLATLETQYF
TRBJ2-7,TRBD2,NA,TRBV11-3,TGTGCCAGCAGCCCATCTAGCGGGAGAGGGTACGAGCAGTACTTC,CASSPSSGRGYEQYF
TRBJ2-1,NA,few,TRBV30,TGTGCCTGGAGTGTATTGGGGATAAGTATCAGTGAGCAGTTCTTC,CAWSVLGISISEQFF
TRBJ2-1,NA,medium-sized,TRBV9,TGTGCCAGCAGGACAGTGGGGGTCTACAATGAGCAGTTCTTC,CASRTVGVYNEQFF
TRBJ2-2,NA,NA,TRBV25-1,TGTGCCAGCAGTGAATCGAAGACCTCAAGGGGGGAGCTGTTTTTT,CASSESKTSRGELFF
TRBJ2-1,NA,NA,TRBV5-1,TGCGCCAGCAGCTTGATGGCAGGGTCGATGAGCTCCTACAATGAGCAGTTCTTC,CASSLMAGSMSSYNEQFF
TRBJ2-1,TRBD1,few,TRBV11-3,TGTGCCAGCAGCCCCGGGACAGGGGTTTACAATGAGCAGTTCTTC,CASSPGTGVYNEQFF
TRBJ1-4,TRBD1,few,TRBV11-3,TGTGCCAGCAGAGTTAACAGGGGTGGCGAAAAACTGTTTTTT,CASRVNRGGEKLFF
TRBJ2-3,TRBD2,NA,TRBV9,TGTGCCAGCAGTTGGTGGGCTAGCGGAACAGATACGCAGTATTTT,CASSWWASGTDTQYF
TRBJ1-2,NA,NA,TRBV6-8,TGTGCCAGCAGTTACGGTCCCGGGTCGGGCTACACCTTC,CASSYGPGSGYTF
TRBJ1-5,NA,NA,TRBV10-3,TGTGCCATCAGTGAGCCTACAAAGCCCCAGCATTTT,CAISEPTKPQHF
TRBJ1-3,NA,NA,TRBV18,TGTGCCAGCTCAACAGGAGGGATTCACTCTGGAAACACCATATATTTT,CASSTGGIHSGNTIYF
TRBJ1-5,TRBD1,few,TRBV6-8,TGTGCCAGCTCTATGTCCCGGGACAGGGTCCCCCGCCCCCAGCATTTT,CASSMSRDRVPRPQHF
TRBJ2-7,TRBD1,NA,TRBV4-1,TGCGCCAGCAGTGTACGTCGTGCCTCCCGACCCCCGGGACAGGGGGCCTACGAGCAGTACTTC,CASSVRRASRPPGQGAYEQYF
TRBJ1-2,NA,NA,TRBV25-1,TGTGCCAGCAGGCAACAGGACTATGGCTACACCTTC,CASRQQDYGYTF
TRBJ2-7,NA,NA,TRBV18,TGTGCCAGCTCACCGGACGGATTCTACGAGCAGTACTTC,CASSPDGFYEQYF
TRBJ1-2,TRBD1,few,TRBV6-8,TGTGCCAGCAGGAAGGGACAGGGGGCGCTGGGTGGCTACACCTTC,CASRKGQGALGGYTF
TRBJ1-2,NA,few,TRBV11-3,TGTGCCAGCAGCTTAAGTCGGGGTTCCGGCTATGGCTACACCTTC,CASSLSRGSGYGYTF
TRBJ1-1,NA,medium-sized,TRBV6-8,TGTGCCAGCAGTTCAGGGGAATCCGCTGAAGCTTTCTTT,CASSSGESAEAFF
TRBJ1-6,NA,few,TRBV18,TGTGCCAGCTCACTATCGGGAGCGATTAATTCACCCCTCCACTTT,CASSLSGAINSPLHF
TRBJ1-1,NA,few,TRBV6-8,TGTGCCAGCAGAACACACCCTGACCTGAACACTGAAGCTTTCTTT,CASRTHPDLNTEAFF
TRBJ1-6,TRBD1,few,TRBV30,TGTGCCTGGAGTGCATTAGGACAGGTATCACCCCTCCACTTT,CAWSALGQVSPLHF
TRBJ2-5,NA,few,TRBV9,TGTGCCAGCAGCGCGAACGGGCCCGTTCGGGGGACCCAGTACTTC,CASSANGPVRGTQYF
TRBJ2-2,NA,few,TRBV29-1,TGCAGCCACAGGTGGGGGGACACCGGGGAGCTGTTTTTT,CSHRWGDTGELFF
TRBJ2-1,NA,few,TRBV14,TGTGCCAGCAGCCCCGAGGAGTACAATGAGCAGTTCTTC,CASSPEEYNEQFF
TRBJ2-7,NA,NA,TRBV10-3,TGTGCCATCAGTACCCTAGGATCGAACGAGCAGTACTTC,CAISTLGSNEQYF
TRBJ1-2,NA,once,TRBV19,TGTGCCAGTAGTCCTGGCCGCACTAGGGACTATGGCTACACCTTC,CASSPGRTRDYGYTF
TRBJ2-4,NA,few,TRBV28,TGTGCCAGCAGTTTTCAACGGGCTGGGAACAAAAACATTCAGTACTTC,CASSFQRAGNKNIQYF
TRBJ2-7,NA,NA,TRBV29-1,TGCAGCGTTGTAAGACGGGATCAGGGGTACGAGCAGTACTTC,CSVVRRDQGYEQYF
TRBJ1-1,NA,few,TRBV11-3,TGTGCCAGCAGCTTATACCCCCCTCGGGGTAACACTGAAGCTTTCTTT,CASSLYPPRGNTEAFF
TRBJ1-5,NA,NA,TRBV6-8,TGTGCCAGCAGTGGTGTTAATAGCAATCAGCCCCAGCATTTT,CASSGVNSNQPQHF
TRBJ1-2,TRBD1,few,TRBV28,TGTGCCAGCTTCGACAGGGCCTTTAACTATGGCTACACCTTC,CASFDRAFNYGYTF
TRBJ2-1,NA,NA,TRBV4-1,TGCGCCAGCAGCCAAGGGCGACTCGGAATGAGCTCCTACAATGAGCAGTTCTTC,CASSQGRLGMSSYNEQFF
TRBJ1-2,TRBD1,NA,TRBV30,TGTGCCTGGAGCTACCCGGGACAGGGAGTCCACACCTTC,CAWSYPGQGVHTF
TRBJ2-1,NA,NA,TRBV5-1,TGCGCCAGCCGTGGGGCGGGCGGCGCCTACAATGAGCAGTTCTTC,CASRGAGGAYNEQFF